This T cell receptor (beta chain) is from a study of blood T cell repertoires in COVID-19. Study-wide background: COVID-19 samples from acute and convalescent phases originated in the United States, Italy and Spain. The analysed material was cDNA or gDNA that came from T cells, B-cell-depleted T cells, or PBMCs.

The CDR3 contains 13 residues. The V end lost 3 bases, the J end lost 0 bases, and 5 bases lay between the germline ends. In the source study's methods: Amplification of reference gene primers was used by the study to estimate nucleated cell counts. Assay used: immunoSEQ multiplex PCR; TCRdb lists only in-frame clones, some missing. D and trimming come from the DNA, and the V and J calls and clone size come from that table. The sample consists of some 150,000 clones, approximately 80% of them appearing once. This clonotype was sampled from a woman aged 80 or over with active or convalescent COVID-19. The J gene is TRBJ1-1, the V gene TRBV12-3 or TRBV12-4; D gene uncertain. The sample was peripheral blood. The CDR3 nucleotides are TGTGCCAGCAGTTTTTCCTTGAACACTGAAGCTTTCTTT. Residues: CASSFSLNTEAFF.